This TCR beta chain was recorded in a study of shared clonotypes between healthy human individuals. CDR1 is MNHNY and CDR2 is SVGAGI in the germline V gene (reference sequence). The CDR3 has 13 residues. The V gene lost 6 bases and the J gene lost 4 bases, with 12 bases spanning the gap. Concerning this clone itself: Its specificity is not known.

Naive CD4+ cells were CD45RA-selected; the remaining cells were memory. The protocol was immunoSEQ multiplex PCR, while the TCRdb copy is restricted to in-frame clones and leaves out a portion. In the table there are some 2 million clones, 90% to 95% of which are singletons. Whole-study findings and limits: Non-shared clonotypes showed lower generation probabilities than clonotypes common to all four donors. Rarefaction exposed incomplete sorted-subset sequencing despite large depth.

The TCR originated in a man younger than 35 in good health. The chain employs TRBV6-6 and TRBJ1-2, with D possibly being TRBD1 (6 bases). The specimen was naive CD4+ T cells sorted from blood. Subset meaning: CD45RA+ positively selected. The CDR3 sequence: CASRLQGPYGYTF. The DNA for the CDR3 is TGTGCCAGCAGACTACAGGGTCCCTATGGCTACACCTTC.